The 21 T cell receptor beta chains listed next were all sequenced from one sample in a study of blood T cell repertoires in COVID-19. Only in-frame clones appear in the TCRdb table, and some are missing; sequencing was by immunoSEQ multiplex PCR. Among about 120,000 clones listed, about four fifths were seen once. Sequencing was done on a sample of peripheral blood. Source of these receptors: a human donor in a cohort sampled during active COVID-19.

In its sample, this clone was seen a few times. This chain joins TRBV7-2 and TRBJ2-7, with 7 bases aligning to TRBD2. There are 14 residues in the CDR3. The trim removed 5 bases at V and 6 bases at J, leaving 10 bases unmatched. Germline V gives CDR1 SGHTA, CDR2 FQGNSA. This CDR3 is CASSVLGGIGEQYF. In DNA form, the CDR3 reads TGTGCCAGCAGCGTACTGGGGGGGATCGGCGAGCAGTACTTC.

With respect to this clone: Other DNA sequences within the sample encode an identical CDR3. V gene TRBV13 combines with J gene TRBJ2-3; 8 nucleotides line up with TRBD1. The V and J ends lost 4 bases and 1 base, in that order; junction bases with no gene match: 4. This CDR3 comprises 15 residues. Germline values: CDR1 PRHDT, CDR2 FYEKMQ (reference sequence). CDR3 residues: CASSSDRGGTDTQYF. Written as DNA, the CDR3 is TGTGCCAGCAGCTCCGACAGGGGAGGCACAGATACGCAGTATTTT. The full variable domain, with the rest looked up from reference TRBV13 and TRBJ2-3, is AAGVIQSPRHLIKEKRETATLKCYPIPRHDTVYWYQQGPGQDPQFLISFYEKMQSDKGSIPDRFSAQQFSDYHSELNMSSLELGDSALYFCASSSDRGGTDTQYFGPGTRLTVL.

The chain uses TRBV5-1 and TRBJ2-7; TRBD2 matches 7 bases. This CDR3 has 15 amino acids. V gave up 5 bases and J gave up 2 bases; unmatched junction bases: 10. Germline V gene sequence: CDR1 SGHRS, CDR2 YFSETQ. The chain's CDR3 is CASSQTSALTYEQYF. CDR3 DNA sequence: TGCGCCAGCAGTCAAACTAGCGCCTTAACCTACGAGCAGTACTTC.

Only one count was recorded for this clone. This sequence joins TRBV6-1 and TRBJ2-7, with 8 bases matching TRBD1. CDR1 MNHNS and CDR2 SASEGT come from the germline V gene. V was pared by 1 base and J by 2 bases, with 4 bases of the junction left unmatched. The CDR3 loop spans 15 amino acids. CDR3 sequence (DNA): TGTGCCAGCAGTGAAGGGTCAGGGGGCCCCTACGAGCAGTACTTC. Translated: CASSEGSGGPYEQYF.

The chain's CDR3 is CASSLTTSGTYEQYF. DNA of the CDR3: TGTGCCAGCAGCTTGACGACTAGCGGAACCTACGAGCAGTACTTC. V and J are TRBV5-4 and TRBJ2-7; the match to TRBD2 covers 9 bases. This CDR3 has 15 residues. Germline CDR1 is SGHNT and CDR2 is YYREEE (reference sequence). With V trimmed by 1 base and J by 2 bases, 4 bases remained unmatched.

V is TRBV28 and J is TRBJ1-2; D unclear. V lost 3 bases to trimming and J lost 7 bases, with 12 bases between them. Germline V gene lookup returns CDR1 MDHEN and CDR2 SYDVKM. The CDR3 consists of 13 residues. The CDR3 DNA follows: TGTGCCAGCAGTTTGGCGGGAGACGGTGGCTACACCTTC. It specifies CASSLAGDGGYTF.

The chain has TRBV10-3 and TRBJ1-2, with 7 bases aligning to TRBD1. Trimming took 7 bases from V and 0 from J; bases not matched to a gene: 5. The CDR3 has 14 amino acids. CDR1 and CDR2 (germline): ENHRY, SYGVKD. CDR3 residues: CAITGDSANYGYTF. The CDR3 DNA is TGTGCCATCACTGGGGACAGCGCTAACTATGGCTACACCTTC.

The chain joins TRBV3-1 (or the pseudogene TRBV3-2) to TRBJ2-7; 11 positions agree with TRBD2. V was clipped by 1 base and J by 3 bases; unmatched bases: 2. The CDR3 has 15 residues. Germline-derived CDR1 and CDR2 are LGHDT and YNNKEL (reference sequence). CDR3 in DNA: TGTGCCAGCAGCCAAGGACTAGCGGGAAACTACGAGCAGTACTTC. This encodes CASSQGLAGNYEQYF.

This rearrangement joins TRBV7-2 to TRBJ2-1; 10 bases line up with TRBD2. The length of the CDR3 is 17 residues. V was clipped by 6 bases and J by 0 bases; unmatched bases: 8. The germline V gene has CDR1 SGHTA and CDR2 FQGNSA. CDR3 sequence (DNA): TGTGCCAGCAGGCCTTCTGGACTAGCGGTCTCCTACAATGAGCAGTTCTTC. Translation: CASRPSGLAVSYNEQFF.

This sequence joins TRBV3-1 (or the pseudogene TRBV3-2) and TRBJ2-7; the match to TRBD2 covers 11 bases. Germline V lookup: CDR1 LGHDT, CDR2 YNNKEL (reference sequence). V lost 3 bases, J lost 3 bases, and 10 bases stayed unmatched. This CDR3 comprises 17 residues. Here the CDR3 DNA reads TGTGCCAGCAGCCAGGGACTAGCGGTAATTCCCTTCTACGAGCAGTACTTC. Translating gives CASSQGLAVIPFYEQYF.

This clone was detected only once. Here the CDR3 reads CASSPWSSGTVSTYEQYF. CDR3 sequence (DNA): TGTGCCAGCAGCCCTTGGTCTTCCGGGACAGTGTCGACCTACGAGCAGTACTTC. The chain employs TRBV11-2 and TRBJ2-7; 7 bases are shared with TRBD1. CDR3 size: 18 residues. Germline CDR1 and CDR2: SGHAT and FQNNGV. V shed 5 bases, J shed 2 bases, and the junction held 18 bases outside the gene matches. The full variable domain, rest sourced from reference TRBV11-2 and TRBJ2-7, is EAGVAQSPRYKIIEKRQSVAFWCNPISGHATLYWYQQILGQGPKLLIQFQNNGVVDDSQLPKDRFSAERLKGVDSTLKIQPAKLEDSAVYLCASSPWSSGTVSTYEQYFGPGTRLTVT.

The V gene is TRBV24-1, the J gene TRBJ2-5; no clear D. CDR1 and CDR2 (germline): KGHDR, SFDVKD. Trimming removed 4 bases at V and 2 bases at J, with 7 bases between. This CDR3 contains 13 residues. The CDR3 sequence is CATSETAQETQYF. The CDR3 DNA reads as TGTGCCACCAGTGAGACTGCACAAGAGACCCAGTACTTC.

This clone was counted a few times. The gene calls are TRBV2 and TRBJ1-2; 9 bases line up with TRBD1. Germline CDR1 and CDR2: SNHLY and FYNNEI. The CDR3 contains 15 residues. Trimming removed 6 bases from V and 3 bases from J; junction bases left unmatched: 8. This CDR3 reads CASRGQGGTYYGYTF. The CDR3 DNA reads as TGTGCCAGCAGGGGACAGGGAGGTACTTACTATGGCTACACCTTC.

The V and J genes are TRBV5-1 and TRBJ2-7; possible D gene TRBD1, 6 bases. With 2 bases removed from V and 6 bases from J, the gap between germline ends came to 18 bases. Germline V gene sequence: CDR1 SGHRS, CDR2 YFSETQ. There are 15 residues in the CDR3. The CDR3 DNA reads as TGCGCCAGCAGCTTAGACACAGGGAATGGGAGCGAGCAGTACTTC. Amino acid sequence: CASSLDTGNGSEQYF.

This rearrangement joins TRBV2 to TRBJ2-3; D possibly corresponds to TRBD2 (6 bases). Germline V gene lookup returns CDR1 SNHLY and CDR2 FYNNEI. CDR3 size: 15 residues. V dropped 11 bases and J dropped 2 bases, with 20 bases sitting between them. CDR3 residues: CAGLNGRDVTDTQYF. The CDR3, as DNA: TGTGCCGGGCTGAACGGGAGAGACGTCACAGATACGCAGTATTTT.

The CDR3 is CAISAGGTGLYEQYF. The CDR3 region has the DNA TGTGCCATCAGTGCTGGCGGGACAGGACTCTACGAGCAGTACTTC. The chain uses TRBV10-3 and TRBJ2-7; 8 bases line up with TRBD1. Germline loops: CDR1 ENHRY, CDR2 SYGVKD. This CDR3 has 15 amino acids. V was clipped by 4 bases and J by 3 bases; unmatched bases: 8.

V is TRBV6-5 and J is TRBJ1-4, with D possibly TRBD1 on 5 matching bases. Trimming left V 6 bases short and J 8 bases short, with 16 bases between. The V gene's germline CDR1 is MNHEY and CDR2 SVGAGI. The CDR3 contains 14 residues. The CDR3 DNA follows: TGTGCCAGCAGACCCACGGAGGGGAGGGAAAAACTGTTTTTT. Residues: CASRPTEGREKLFF.

This clone occurred a few times. This rearrangement joins TRBV13 to TRBJ1-1; a weak D match, TRBD1 (5 bases). CDR1 and CDR2 (germline): PRHDT, FYEKMQ (reference sequence). Between the trimmed V and J ends, which lost 5 bases and 4 bases, there was a span of 17 bases. The CDR3 totals 15 residues. The CDR3 DNA sequence: TGTGCCAGCAGCCCGAAAGGGGTTGGCGGCACTGAAGCTTTCTTT. As protein: CASSPKGVGGTEAFF.

This clone was counted a single time. The chain is built from TRBV12-5 and TRBJ2-7; perhaps TRBD1 as D (6 bases). Germline loops: CDR1 LGHNT, CDR2 FRNRAP. V was trimmed by 5 bases and J by 0 bases, leaving 14 bases between them. This CDR3 spans 15 amino acids. The CDR3 DNA sequence: TGTGCTAGTGGTATCCCCGGGACAAGCTCCTACGAGCAGTACTTC. Translating gives CASGIPGTSSYEQYF. The full variable domain, in which reference TRBV12-5 and TRBJ2-7 provide the parts outside the CDR3, is DARVTQTPRHKVTEMGQEVTMRCQPILGHNTVFWYRQTMMQGLELLAYFRNRAPLDDSGMPKDRFSAEMPDATLATLKIQPSEPRDSAVYFCASGIPGTSSYEQYFGPGTRLTVT.

J is TRBJ2-1 and V is TRBV5-4; 7 nucleotides agree with TRBD2. The V and J ends lost 4 bases and 6 bases, in that order; junction bases with no gene match: 7. The CDR3 totals 14 residues. The germline V gene encodes CDR1 SGHNT and CDR2 YYREEE (reference sequence). Here the CDR3 DNA reads TGTGCCAGCAGCCTCTACGGGGGGAGCAATGAGCAGTTCTTC. It codes for CASSLYGGSNEQFF.

The chain employs TRBV6-5 and TRBJ2-1; 9 nucleotides agree with TRBD2. Trimming removed 6 bases from V and 3 bases from J; junction bases left unmatched: 6. CDR1 is MNHEY and CDR2 is SVGAGI in the germline V gene. The CDR3 totals 15 residues. CDR3 loop: CASRRTSAFYNEQFF. The CDR3 DNA sequence: TGTGCCAGCAGAAGGACTAGCGCTTTCTACAATGAGCAGTTCTTC.